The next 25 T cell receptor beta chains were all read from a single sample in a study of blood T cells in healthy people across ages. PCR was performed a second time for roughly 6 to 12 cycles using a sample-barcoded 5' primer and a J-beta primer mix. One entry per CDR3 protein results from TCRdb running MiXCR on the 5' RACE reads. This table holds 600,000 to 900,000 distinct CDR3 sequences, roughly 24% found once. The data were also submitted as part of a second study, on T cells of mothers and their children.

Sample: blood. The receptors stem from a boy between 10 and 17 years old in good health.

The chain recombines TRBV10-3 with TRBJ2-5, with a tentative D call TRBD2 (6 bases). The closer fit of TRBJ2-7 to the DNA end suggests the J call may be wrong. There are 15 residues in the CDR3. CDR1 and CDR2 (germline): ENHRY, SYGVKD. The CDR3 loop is CAISPGLGGVYEQYF. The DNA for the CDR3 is TGTGCCATCAGCCCAGGACTGGGAGGTGTCTACGAGCAGTACTTC.

Here the CDR3 DNA reads TGTGCCAGCGTCCCGTCCAACTCTGGGGCCAACGTCCTGACTTTC. Translation gives CASVPSNSGANVLTF. J is TRBJ2-6 and V is TRBV6-1; the D is unclear. The V gene's germline CDR1 is MNHNS and CDR2 SASEGT. This CDR3 is 15 amino acids long. Trimming stripped 8 bases from V and 0 bases from J, with 11 bases between.

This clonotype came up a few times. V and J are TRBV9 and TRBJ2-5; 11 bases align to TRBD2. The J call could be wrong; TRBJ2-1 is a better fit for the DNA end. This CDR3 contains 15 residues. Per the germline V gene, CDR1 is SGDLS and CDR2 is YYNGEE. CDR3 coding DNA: TGTGCCAGCAGCGTAAGTAGCGGGGGGGTCCTGGAGCAGTTCTTC. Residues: CASSVSSGGVLEQFF.

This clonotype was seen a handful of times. As DNA, the CDR3 is TGTGCCAGCAGTGGGGGCGGGATTTTGGGAAACATTCAGTACTTC. It specifies CASSGGGILGNIQYF. This chain joins TRBV28 and TRBJ2-4; D tentatively fits TRBD1 or TRBD2 (6 bases each). The CDR3 consists of 15 residues. From germline, CDR1 is MDHEN and CDR2 SYDVKM. V shed 5 bases and J shed 6 bases, with 17 bases lying between them. The entire variable domain, with the rest obtained from reference TRBV28 and TRBJ2-4, is as follows: DVKVTQSSRYLVKRTGEKVFLECVQDMDHENMFWYRQDPGLGLRLIYFSYDVKMKEKGDIPEGYSVSREKKERFSLILESASTNQTSMYLCASSGGGILGNIQYFGAGTRLSVL.

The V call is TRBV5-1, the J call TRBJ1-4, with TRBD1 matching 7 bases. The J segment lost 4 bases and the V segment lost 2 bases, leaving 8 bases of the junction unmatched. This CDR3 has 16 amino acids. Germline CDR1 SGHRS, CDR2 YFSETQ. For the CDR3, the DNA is TGCGCCAGCAGCTTAGGGAGGGGGCGGGATAATGAAAAACTGTTTTTT. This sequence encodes CASSLGRGRDNEKLFF.

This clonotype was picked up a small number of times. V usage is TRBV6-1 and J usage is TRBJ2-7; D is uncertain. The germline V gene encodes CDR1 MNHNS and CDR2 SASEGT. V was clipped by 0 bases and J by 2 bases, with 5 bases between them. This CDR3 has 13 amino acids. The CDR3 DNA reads TGTGCCAGCAGTGAAGCAAGACCCTACGAGCAGTACTTC. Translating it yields CASSEARPYEQYF.

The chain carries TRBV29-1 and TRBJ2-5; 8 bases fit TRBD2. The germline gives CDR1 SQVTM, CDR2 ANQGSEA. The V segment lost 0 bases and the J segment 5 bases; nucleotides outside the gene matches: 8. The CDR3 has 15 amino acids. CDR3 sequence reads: CSVEDSGGGPETQYF. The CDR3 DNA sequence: TGCAGCGTTGAAGATTCGGGCGGGGGGCCTGAGACCCAGTACTTC.

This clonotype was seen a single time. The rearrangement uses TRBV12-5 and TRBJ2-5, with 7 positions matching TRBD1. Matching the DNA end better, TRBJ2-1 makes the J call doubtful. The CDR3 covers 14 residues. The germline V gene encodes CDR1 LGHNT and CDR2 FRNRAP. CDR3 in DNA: TGTGCTAGTGGTTTGACCGGACAGGCCAATGAGCAGTTCTTC. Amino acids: CASGLTGQANEQFF.

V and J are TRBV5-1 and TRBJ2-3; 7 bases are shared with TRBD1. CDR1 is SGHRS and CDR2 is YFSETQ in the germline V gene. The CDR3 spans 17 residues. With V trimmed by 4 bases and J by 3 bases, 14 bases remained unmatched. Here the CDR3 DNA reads TGCGCCAGCAGCGTCCCCTCACAGGGGATGGGAACAGATACGCAGTATTTT. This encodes CASSVPSQGMGTDTQYF.

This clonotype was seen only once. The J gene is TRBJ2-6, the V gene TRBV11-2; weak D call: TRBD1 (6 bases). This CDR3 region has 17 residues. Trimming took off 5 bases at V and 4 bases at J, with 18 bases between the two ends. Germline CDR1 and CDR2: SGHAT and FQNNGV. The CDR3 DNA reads TGTGCCAGCAGCCCACCGACAGGATCGGAAGGGGCCAACGTCCTGACTTTC. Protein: CASSPPTGSEGANVLTF.

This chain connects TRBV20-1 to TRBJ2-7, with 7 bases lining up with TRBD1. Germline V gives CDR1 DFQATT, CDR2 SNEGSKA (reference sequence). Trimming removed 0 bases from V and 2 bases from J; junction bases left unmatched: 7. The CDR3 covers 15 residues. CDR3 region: CSARDWRQGTYEQYF. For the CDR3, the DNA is TGCAGTGCTAGAGATTGGAGACAGGGAACCTACGAGCAGTACTTC.

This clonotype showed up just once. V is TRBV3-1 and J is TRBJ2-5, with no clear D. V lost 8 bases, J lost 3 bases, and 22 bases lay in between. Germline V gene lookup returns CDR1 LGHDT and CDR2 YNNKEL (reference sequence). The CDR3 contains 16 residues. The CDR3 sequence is CASYRNAPDSEETQYF. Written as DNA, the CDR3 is TGTGCCAGCTACCGTAATGCGCCCGATTCCGAAGAGACCCAGTACTTC.

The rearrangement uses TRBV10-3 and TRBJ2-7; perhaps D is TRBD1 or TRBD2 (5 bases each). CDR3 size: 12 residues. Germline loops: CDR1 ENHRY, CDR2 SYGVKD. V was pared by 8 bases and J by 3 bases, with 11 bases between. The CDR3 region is CAIGDGVYEQYF. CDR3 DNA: TGTGCCATCGGGGACGGAGTCTACGAGCAGTACTTC.

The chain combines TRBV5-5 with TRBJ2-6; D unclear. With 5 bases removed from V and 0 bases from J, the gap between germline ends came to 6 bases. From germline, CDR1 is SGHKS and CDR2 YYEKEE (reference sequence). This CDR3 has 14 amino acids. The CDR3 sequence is CASRHLSGANVLTF. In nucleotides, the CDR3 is TGTGCCAGCAGACACCTCTCTGGGGCCAACGTCCTGACTTTC.

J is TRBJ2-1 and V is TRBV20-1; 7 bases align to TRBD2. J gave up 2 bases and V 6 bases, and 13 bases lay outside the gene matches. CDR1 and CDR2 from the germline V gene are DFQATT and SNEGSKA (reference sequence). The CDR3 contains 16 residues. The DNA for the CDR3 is TGCAGTGCGCCTCCCGGGCGGGGGTTGACCTACAATGAGCAGTTCTTC. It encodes CSAPPGRGLTYNEQFF.

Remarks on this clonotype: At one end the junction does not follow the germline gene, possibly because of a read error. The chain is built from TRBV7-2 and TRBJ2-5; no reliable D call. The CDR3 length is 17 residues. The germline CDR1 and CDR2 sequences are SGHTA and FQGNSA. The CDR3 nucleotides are TGTGCCAGCAGTCCTATCCGACTGGTCAAGTACCAAGAGGCCCAGTACTTC. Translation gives CASSPIRLVKYQEAQYF.

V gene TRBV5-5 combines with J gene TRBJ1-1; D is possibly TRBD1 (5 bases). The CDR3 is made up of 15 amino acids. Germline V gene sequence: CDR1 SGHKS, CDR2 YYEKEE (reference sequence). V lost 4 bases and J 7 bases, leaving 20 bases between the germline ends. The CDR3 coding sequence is TGTGCCAGCAGCGTAGGGGTAATGAGGAATAATGAAGCTTTCTTT. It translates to CASSVGVMRNNEAFF.

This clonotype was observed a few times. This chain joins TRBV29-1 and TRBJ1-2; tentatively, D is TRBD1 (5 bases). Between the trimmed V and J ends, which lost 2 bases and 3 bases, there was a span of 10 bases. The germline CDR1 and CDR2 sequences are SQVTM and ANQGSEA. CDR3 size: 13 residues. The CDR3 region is CSVERGGDYGYTF. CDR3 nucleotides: TGCAGCGTTGAACGGGGGGGGGACTATGGCTACACCTTC.

CDR3 nucleotides: TGTGCCAGCACCCACCAAGTAGCGGGGGCCTCCTCCTACAATGAGCAGTTCTTC. Translated: CASTHQVAGASSYNEQFF. The chain is built from TRBV2 and TRBJ2-1, with 9 bases matching TRBD2. Germline trimming cut 7 bases from V and 0 bases from J; bases unmatched to any gene: 13. The CDR3 length is 18 residues. CDR1 and CDR2 (germline): SNHLY, FYNNEI. The variable domain in full, with the rest retrieved from reference TRBV2 and TRBJ2-1, is EPEVTQTPSHQVTQMGQEVILRCVPISNHLYFYWYRQILGQKVEFLVSFYNNEISEKSEIFDDQFSVERPDGSNFTLKIRSTKLEDSAMYFCASTHQVAGASSYNEQFFGPGTRLTVL.

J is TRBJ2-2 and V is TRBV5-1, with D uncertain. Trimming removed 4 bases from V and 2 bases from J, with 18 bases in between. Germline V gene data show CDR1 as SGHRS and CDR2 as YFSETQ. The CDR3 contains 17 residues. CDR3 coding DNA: TGCGCCAGCAGCCCTCTCCATCAGGCGTTCAACACCGGGGAGCTGTTTTTT. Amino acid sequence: CASSPLHQAFNTGELFF. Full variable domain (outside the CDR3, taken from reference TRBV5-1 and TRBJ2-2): KAGVTQTPRYLIKTRGQQVTLSCSPISGHRSVSWYQQTPGQGLQFLFEYFSETQRNKGNFPGRFSGRQFSNSRSEMNVSTLELGDSALYLCASSPLHQAFNTGELFFGEGSRLTVL.

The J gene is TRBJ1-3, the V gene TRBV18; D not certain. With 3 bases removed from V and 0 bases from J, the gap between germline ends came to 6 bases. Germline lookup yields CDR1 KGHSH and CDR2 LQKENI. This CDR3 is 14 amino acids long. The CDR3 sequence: CASSPRISGNTIYF. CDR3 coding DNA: TGTGCCAGCTCACCTCGAATCTCTGGAAACACCATATATTTT.

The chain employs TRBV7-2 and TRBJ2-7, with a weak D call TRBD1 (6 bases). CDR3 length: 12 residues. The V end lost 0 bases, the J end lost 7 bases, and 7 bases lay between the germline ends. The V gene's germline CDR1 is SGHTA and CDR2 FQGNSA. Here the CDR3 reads CASSLAGTEQYF. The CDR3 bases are TGTGCCAGCAGCTTAGCGGGGACAGAGCAGTACTTC.

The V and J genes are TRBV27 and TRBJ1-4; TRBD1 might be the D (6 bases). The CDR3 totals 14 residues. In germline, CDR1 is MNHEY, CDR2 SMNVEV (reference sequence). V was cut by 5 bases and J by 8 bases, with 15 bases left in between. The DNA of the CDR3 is TGTGCCAGCAGTCCAACAGGGTGGTGGGAAAAACTGTTTTTT. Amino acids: CASSPTGWWEKLFF.

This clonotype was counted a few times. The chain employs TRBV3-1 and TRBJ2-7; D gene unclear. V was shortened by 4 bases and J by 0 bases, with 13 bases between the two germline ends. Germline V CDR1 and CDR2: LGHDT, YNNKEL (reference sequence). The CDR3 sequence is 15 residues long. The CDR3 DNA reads TGTGCCAGCAGCCGACCGGGTTCCAGCTCCTACGAGCAGTACTTC. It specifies CASSRPGSSSYEQYF.

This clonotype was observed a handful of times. This chain's CDR3 is CASSQRSSGVQETQYF. CDR3 nucleotide sequence: TGTGCCAGCAGCCAACGGTCTAGCGGGGTACAAGAGACCCAGTACTTC. J is TRBJ2-5 and V is TRBV7-9; 9 bases line up with TRBD2. This CDR3 region has 16 residues. The V gene's germline CDR1 is SEHNR and CDR2 FQNEAQ (reference sequence). The V segment lost 5 bases and the J segment 2 bases; nucleotides outside the gene matches: 9.